The clone carrying this T cell receptor beta chain was detected only a few times. The antigen is undetermined. Germline-derived CDR1 and CDR2 are SQVTM and ANQGSEA. This CDR3 has 13 amino acids. The V and J ends lost 4 bases and 7 bases respectively, with 16 bases between them. The source of the sample is a study of T-cell memory formation after mild COVID-19. General study points: Contracting clones, day 15 to 85, had balanced CD4/CD8, and later expanders favored CD4+. Shrinking CD4+ clones resided mostly in CM and EM, and CD8+ ones in EMRA. Pre-infection memory showed some responding clones, and this suggested that cross-reactive memory joined.

TCRdb recomputed calls from the 5' RACE reads with MiXCR, one row per CDR3 protein. This repertoire shows hundreds of thousands of distinct CDR3 sequences, about 20% found once; its top ten account for around 12%. The chain recombines TRBV29-1 with TRBJ2-5, with D possibly being TRBD2 (6 bases). Material: PBMCs or a T cell subset sorted from them (not recorded which). The receptor was derived from an adult woman who had mild COVID-19 (a few samples of this study predate the infection). Cell type and time point are not known. The DNA of the CDR3 is TGCAGCGTTGTTGGGCGGGGAAAAAGGACCCAGTACTTC. This gives the protein CSVVGRGKRTQYF.